This T cell receptor (beta chain) was identified in a study of shared clonotypes between healthy human individuals. Study conclusions and caveats: Sequencing depth was a factor that was expected to affect clonotype sharing among donors. Tissue TCR repertoires likely differ from these blood-only repertoires.

Remarks on this clone: Its antigen remains unidentified.

Assay: immunoSEQ multiplex PCR; the TCRdb copy retains only in-frame clones and omits some. In the table there are more than 1 million clones, approximately 80% of which are singletons. The CDR3 length is 13 residues. The ends were cut back, 6 bases at V and 3 bases at J, with 9 bases in the middle. CDR1 and CDR2 from the germline V gene are SNHLY and FYNNEI. The material sequenced was memory CD4+ T cells from PBMCs. Sample subset: CD45RA-negative fraction. The V and J genes are TRBV2 and TRBJ1-3; maybe TRBD1 (6 bases). The sequence derives from a man aged 18 to 35 in good health. Some clones in this sample may be carry-over from other donors' samples. The chain's CDR3 is CASRWTDGNTIYF. CDR3 sequence (DNA): TGTGCCAGCAGGTGGACAGATGGAAACACCATATATTTT.